This TCR beta chain was recovered during a study of T cells in tuberculosis. Background on the study: The T cells targeted glucose monomycolate, a mycobacterial lipid, via CD1B.

In germline, CDR1 is SNHLY, CDR2 FYNNEI. CDR3 length: 12 residues. V lost 3 bases and J lost 12; bases outside the gene matches: 5. After thawing and overnight rest, PBMC were stained with GMM-loaded CD1B tetramer, viability dye and anti-CD3 for sorting. C32 glucose monomycolate from Rhodococcus equi was loaded onto the CD1B tetramers. CD14-expressing monocytes were removed from PBMC before cryopreservation and sorting. Some 95,000 tetramer-negative cells were sorted from each donor. Clones were read by immunoSEQ multiplex PCR, and TCRdb kept only the in-frame ones, dropping some. The table has nearly 60,000 clones, approximately 85% seen once.

This clonotype was obtained from an adult woman with latent tuberculosis. The genes are TRBV2 and TRBJ2-7; TRBD1 aligns across 10 bases. Sequencing was performed on CD1b-GMM tetramer-negative cells sorted from PBMCs. CDR3 amino acids: CASSDGTGDRYF. CDR3 DNA: TGTGCCAGCAGTGATGGGACAGGGGATCGGTACTTC.